This T cell receptor beta chain was captured in a study of blood T cell repertoires in COVID-19 (dated by TCRdb to about 2020). In the study overall: Samples from collaborators originated in the United States, Italy and Spain and spanned both the acute and convalescent phases of COVID-19. Nearly every sample came with metadata listing a de-identified subject ID, COVID-19 status, age in years and sex. The dataset comprised deeply sampled blood TCRbeta repertoires from subjects exposed to, actively infected with, or recovered from COVID-19. The repertoires were made available in a free public database intended to serve as a resource for research on the immune response to SARS-CoV-2. Where available, HLA class I and class II types were taken from metadata supplied by the sample provider and were not determined by assay-based typing. The material from the prospective study consisted of cDNA or gDNA derived from T cells, B-cell-depleted T cells, or PBMCs. The samples were drawn from the first 160 participants of the ongoing ImmuneRACE study and from some 1,300 subjects provided by 6 global collaborators. What the study reported, not specific to this receptor: How much clinical and demographic metadata was included differed by source and by participant, and the metadata was provided uncurated.

TCRbeta CDR3 regions were amplified from genomic DNA using the immunoSEQ Assay, a bias-controlled multiplex PCR. The study's own analysis went as follows. Nucleated cell counts per sample were estimated from amplification of reference gene primers within the assay. To quantify the absolute abundance of each unique TCRbeta CDR3 rearrangement, sequence reads were collapsed and filtered. For each sample, productive Simpson clonality was calculated as the square root of Simpson's diversity index over productive rearrangements. TCRdb re-hosts the immuneACCESS table, in-frame sequences only. Its copies lack some clones; in the studies checked, an unresolved V gene accounts for under half of them, and the cause for the rest is not known. The D gene and trimming were derived from the DNA, and the V and J assignments and clone size from that table. The sample data list roughly 120,000 clones, and about 86% of these were observed just once. The top ten constitute roughly 1% of the sample.

A note on this clone: It has no known antigen specificity. Per-base qualities were not stored, and no clone one base away is much larger.

The collaborating institutions used their own protocols to collect whole blood in K2EDTA tubes. For TCRbeta analysis, collaborators shipped samples in one of three forms: frozen whole blood, isolated PBMCs, or DNA extracted from either of those sample types. Trimming costs V 5 bases and J 0 bases, and their ends lie 5 bases apart. CDR1 and CDR2 are read off the germline V gene as MNHEY and SVGEGT. Taken from cysteine to phenylalanine, the CDR3 has 13 residues. CDR3 DNA is the only sequence kept; it has 39 bases, read in frame from the first base. The sequenced material came from peripheral blood. The clonotype comes from a woman aged 50 to 60 with active or convalescent COVID-19. The chain couples TRBV6-2 or TRBV6-3 to TRBJ1-5; confidence is insufficient to name the D gene. The CDR3 region has the sequence CASSSNSNQPQHF. The base sequence is TGTGCCAGCAGTAGCAATAGCAATCAGCCCCAGCATTTT.